These T cell receptor beta chains were read from a single sample in a study of blood T cell repertoires in COVID-19. Method: immunoSEQ multiplex PCR; TCRdb's copy keeps in-frame clones and lacks some. Here the sample spans some 90,000 clones, approximately 89% being singletons. Input material: peripheral blood. Every receptor here comes from a woman of 80 years or more with active COVID-19. Each CDR3 is given with its conserved first and last residue. The order of the fields is D gene, CDR3 length, J gene, clone size, V gene, CDR3 protein, CDR3 DNA. A D gene is named only where the DNA matches it firmly. Clone size is not always given. Where it is, it says once, few, many or a class for expanded clones.

D gene: TRBD2
CDR3 length: 15
J gene: TRBJ2-5
clone size: -
V gene: TRBV5-4
CDR3 protein: CASSSSGRAQETQYF
CDR3 DNA: TGTGCCAGCAGCTCTAGCGGGAGGGCCCAAGAGACCCAGTACTTC

D gene: -
CDR3 length: 14
J gene: TRBJ2-7
clone size: -
V gene: TRBV19
CDR3 protein: CASSIGHETYEQYF
CDR3 DNA: TGTGCCAGTAGTATAGGACACGAAACCTACGAGCAGTACTTC

D gene: TRBD2
CDR3 length: 16
J gene: TRBJ2-2
clone size: -
V gene: TRBV7-6
CDR3 protein: CASSLGDSGRLGELFF
CDR3 DNA: TGTGCCAGCAGCTTAGGGGATAGCGGGAGGCTCGGGGAGCTGTTTTTT

D gene: -
CDR3 length: 15
J gene: TRBJ2-3
clone size: -
V gene: TRBV7-8
CDR3 protein: CASSLREGSTDTQYF
CDR3 DNA: TGTGCCAGCAGCTTACGTGAGGGTAGCACAGATACGCAGTATTTT

D gene: -
CDR3 length: 14
J gene: TRBJ2-5
clone size: -
V gene: TRBV5-8
CDR3 protein: CASSLEGAVDTQYF
CDR3 DNA: TGTGCCAGCAGCTTGGAGGGAGCCGTAGATACCCAGTACTTC

D gene: TRBD1
CDR3 length: 16
J gene: TRBJ2-2
clone size: -
V gene: TRBV2
CDR3 protein: CASRKRSGGSTGELFF
CDR3 DNA: TGTGCCAGCAGAAAAAGGTCAGGGGGCTCCACCGGGGAGCTGTTTTTT

D gene: TRBD2
CDR3 length: 17
J gene: TRBJ2-1
clone size: -
V gene: TRBV7-3
CDR3 protein: CASSLTLGLAGGNEQFF
CDR3 DNA: TGTGCCAGCAGCTTAACTTTAGGGCTAGCGGGAGGCAATGAGCAGTTCTTC

D gene: TRBD2
CDR3 length: 15
J gene: TRBJ2-7
clone size: -
V gene: TRBV6-5
CDR3 protein: CASRTWTSEVYEQYF
CDR3 DNA: TGTGCCAGCCGAACCTGGACTAGCGAAGTCTACGAGCAGTACTTC

D gene: TRBD1
CDR3 length: 15
J gene: TRBJ2-7
clone size: -
V gene: TRBV7-9
CDR3 protein: CATKRGGTADYEQYF
CDR3 DNA: TGTGCTACGAAGAGGGGTGGGACAGCAGACTACGAGCAGTACTTC

D gene: -
CDR3 length: 14
J gene: TRBJ1-2
clone size: -
V gene: TRBV2
CDR3 protein: CASSRTKQGNGYTF
CDR3 DNA: TGTGCCAGCAGCCGTACCAAACAGGGAAACGGCTACACCTTC

D gene: TRBD1
CDR3 length: 14
J gene: TRBJ2-3
clone size: -
V gene: TRBV6-5
CDR3 protein: CASRRGQNTDTQYF
CDR3 DNA: TGTGCCAGCAGACGGGGACAGAACACAGATACGCAGTATTTT

D gene: TRBD1
CDR3 length: 16
J gene: TRBJ2-1
clone size: -
V gene: TRBV7-2
CDR3 protein: CASSSDRTLYSGEQFF
CDR3 DNA: TGTGCCAGCAGCTCGGACAGGACTCTCTATTCGGGTGAGCAGTTCTTC

D gene: TRBD1
CDR3 length: 14
J gene: TRBJ1-2
clone size: -
V gene: TRBV5-1
CDR3 protein: CASSYEDRVGGYTF
CDR3 DNA: TGCGCCAGCAGCTACGAGGACAGGGTGGGAGGCTACACCTTC

D gene: TRBD2
CDR3 length: 17
J gene: TRBJ2-1
clone size: -
V gene: TRBV7-9
CDR3 protein: CASSLSPLSGTHNEQFF
CDR3 DNA: TGTGCCAGCAGCTTGTCTCCCCTTAGCGGGACGCACAATGAGCAGTTCTTC

D gene: -
CDR3 length: 11
J gene: TRBJ2-7
clone size: -
V gene: TRBV25-1
CDR3 protein: CASSGGYEQYF
CDR3 DNA: TGTGCCAGCAGTGGCGGCTACGAGCAGTACTTC

D gene: TRBD2
CDR3 length: 17
J gene: TRBJ2-7
clone size: -
V gene: TRBV6-4
CDR3 protein: CASSDSMRLAGYYEQYF
CDR3 DNA: TGTGCCAGCAGTGACTCGATGAGACTAGCGGGATACTACGAGCAGTACTTC

D gene: -
CDR3 length: 12
J gene: TRBJ2-7
clone size: -
V gene: TRBV7-9
CDR3 protein: CASSFGSYEQYF
CDR3 DNA: TGTGCCAGCAGCTTCGGGTCCTACGAGCAGTACTTC

D gene: TRBD1
CDR3 length: 16
J gene: TRBJ2-1
clone size: -
V gene: TRBV25-1
CDR3 protein: CASSSVGTGDLNEQFF
CDR3 DNA: TGTGCCAGCAGTAGCGTCGGGACAGGCGACCTCAATGAGCAGTTCTTC

D gene: TRBD1
CDR3 length: 16
J gene: TRBJ2-3
clone size: once
V gene: TRBV19
CDR3 protein: CASSTPTGTGTDTQYF
CDR3 DNA: TGTGCCAGTAGTACGCCCACCGGGACAGGAACAGATACGCAGTATTTT

D gene: TRBD1
CDR3 length: 15
J gene: TRBJ2-1
clone size: -
V gene: TRBV7-2
CDR3 protein: CASSFDRGLYNEQFF
CDR3 DNA: TGTGCCAGCAGCTTTGACAGGGGGCTCTACAATGAGCAGTTCTTC

D gene: -
CDR3 length: 15
J gene: TRBJ1-3
clone size: -
V gene: TRBV14
CDR3 protein: CASRQTGSSGNTIYF
CDR3 DNA: TGTGCCAGCAGACAGACAGGCAGCTCTGGAAACACCATATATTTT

D gene: TRBD1
CDR3 length: 17
J gene: TRBJ2-7
clone size: -
V gene: TRBV29-1
CDR3 protein: CSVKTVRTGWGPPEQYF
CDR3 DNA: TGCAGCGTGAAAACCGTACGGACAGGGTGGGGACCTCCCGAGCAGTACTTC

D gene: -
CDR3 length: 13
J gene: TRBJ2-1
clone size: -
V gene: TRBV11-3
CDR3 protein: CASSLASSDEQFF
CDR3 DNA: TGTGCCAGCAGCTTAGCATCTAGCGATGAGCAGTTCTTC

D gene: -
CDR3 length: 16
J gene: TRBJ1-4
clone size: -
V gene: TRBV4-3
CDR3 protein: CASSPTTGRMNEKLFF
CDR3 DNA: TGCGCCAGCAGCCCCACGACAGGAAGGATGAATGAAAAACTGTTTTTT

D gene: TRBD2
CDR3 length: 18
J gene: TRBJ2-2
clone size: -
V gene: TRBV7-2
CDR3 protein: CASSKGLAGGPWSGELFF
CDR3 DNA: TGTGCCAGCAGCAAGGGACTAGCGGGAGGGCCTTGGTCCGGGGAGCTGTTTTTT

D gene: TRBD2
CDR3 length: 17
J gene: TRBJ2-1
clone size: -
V gene: TRBV9
CDR3 protein: CASSKKPGTSGYNEQFF
CDR3 DNA: TGTGCCAGCAGCAAAAAGCCCGGGACTAGCGGATACAATGAGCAGTTCTTC

D gene: TRBD2
CDR3 length: 14
J gene: TRBJ2-1
clone size: -
V gene: TRBV6-5
CDR3 protein: CASTRSGSSGEQFF
CDR3 DNA: TGTGCCAGCACCCGTAGCGGGAGCTCTGGTGAGCAGTTCTTC

D gene: TRBD1
CDR3 length: 13
J gene: TRBJ1-5
clone size: -
V gene: TRBV5-1
CDR3 protein: CASSLVGTGAQHF
CDR3 DNA: TGCGCCAGCAGCTTGGTTGGGACAGGGGCCCAGCATTTT

D gene: TRBD1
CDR3 length: 14
J gene: TRBJ1-2
clone size: -
V gene: TRBV24-1
CDR3 protein: CATSDGDRDYGYTF
CDR3 DNA: TGTGCCACCAGTGATGGGGACAGGGACTATGGCTACACCTTC

D gene: -
CDR3 length: 13
J gene: TRBJ1-2
clone size: once
V gene: TRBV4-3
CDR3 protein: CASSQETGYGYTF
CDR3 DNA: TGCGCCAGCAGCCAAGAGACTGGCTATGGCTACACCTTC

D gene: TRBD2
CDR3 length: 14
J gene: TRBJ2-1
clone size: -
V gene: TRBV2
CDR3 protein: CASSAGLAINEQFF
CDR3 DNA: TGTGCCAGCAGTGCCGGACTAGCGATCAATGAGCAGTTCTTC

D gene: TRBD1
CDR3 length: 17
J gene: TRBJ1-5
clone size: -
V gene: TRBV30
CDR3 protein: CAWSPEDGTGRSQPQHF
CDR3 DNA: TGTGCCTGGAGCCCCGAGGACGGGACAGGGAGGAGTCAGCCCCAGCATTTT

D gene: -
CDR3 length: 15
J gene: TRBJ2-5
clone size: -
V gene: TRBV19
CDR3 protein: CASSSKQGPMGTQYF
CDR3 DNA: TGTGCCAGTAGTTCCAAACAGGGTCCTATGGGGACCCAGTACTTC

D gene: -
CDR3 length: 14
J gene: TRBJ2-3
clone size: -
V gene: TRBV7-3
CDR3 protein: CASSPFTTTDTQYF
CDR3 DNA: TGTGCCAGCAGCCCCTTTACTACCACAGATACGCAGTATTTT

D gene: TRBD1
CDR3 length: 15
J gene: TRBJ2-5
clone size: -
V gene: TRBV11-2
CDR3 protein: CASSPHQGAQETQYF
CDR3 DNA: TGTGCCAGCAGCCCCCATCAGGGGGCCCAAGAGACCCAGTACTTC

D gene: TRBD1
CDR3 length: 15
J gene: TRBJ2-2
clone size: -
V gene: TRBV28
CDR3 protein: CASSFWTGFSGELFF
CDR3 DNA: TGTGCCAGCAGTTTCTGGACAGGGTTCTCCGGGGAGCTGTTTTTT

D gene: TRBD2
CDR3 length: 16
J gene: TRBJ2-1
clone size: once
V gene: TRBV7-8
CDR3 protein: CASSFASGSIGNEQFF
CDR3 DNA: TGTGCCAGCAGCTTCGCTAGCGGGTCCATAGGCAATGAGCAGTTCTTC

D gene: TRBD2
CDR3 length: 13
J gene: TRBJ2-7
clone size: -
V gene: TRBV5-6
CDR3 protein: CASSSRTSYEQYF
CDR3 DNA: TGTGCCAGCAGCTCCCGGACTAGCTACGAGCAGTACTTC

D gene: -
CDR3 length: 14
J gene: TRBJ2-5
clone size: -
V gene: TRBV11-2
CDR3 protein: CASSLGLYQETQYF
CDR3 DNA: TGTGCCAGCAGCTTAGGTCTATACCAAGAGACCCAGTACTTC

D gene: -
CDR3 length: 13
J gene: TRBJ1-4
clone size: -
V gene: TRBV30
CDR3 protein: CACLVGTNEKLFF
CDR3 DNA: TGTGCCTGCCTAGTTGGAACTAATGAAAAACTGTTTTTT

D gene: -
CDR3 length: 15
J gene: TRBJ2-5
clone size: once
V gene: TRBV18
CDR3 protein: CASSPSRLGLGTQYF
CDR3 DNA: TGTGCCAGCTCACCGTCTCGACTTGGGTTAGGGACCCAGTACTTC

D gene: TRBD2
CDR3 length: 15
J gene: TRBJ2-1
clone size: -
V gene: TRBV7-7
CDR3 protein: CASSYGTSGNNEQFF
CDR3 DNA: TGTGCTAGCAGCTATGGGACTAGCGGAAACAATGAGCAGTTCTTC

D gene: TRBD2
CDR3 length: 14
J gene: TRBJ2-7
clone size: -
V gene: TRBV2
CDR3 protein: CASRPGGRGKLGYF
CDR3 DNA: TGTGCCAGCAGGCCGGGCGGGAGGGGAAAACTCGGGTACTTC

D gene: -
CDR3 length: 15
J gene: TRBJ1-6
clone size: -
V gene: TRBV2
CDR3 protein: CASTLVSSYNSPLHF
CDR3 DNA: TGTGCCAGCACTTTAGTGAGCTCCTATAATTCACCCCTCCACTTT

D gene: -
CDR3 length: 15
J gene: TRBJ1-2
clone size: -
V gene: TRBV29-1
CDR3 protein: CSVVRLLGANYGYTF
CDR3 DNA: TGCAGCGTCGTCAGACTTCTCGGGGCTAACTATGGCTACACCTTC

D gene: TRBD2
CDR3 length: 19
J gene: TRBJ2-1
clone size: -
V gene: TRBV24-1
CDR3 protein: CATSDPLAGGVFGYDEQFF
CDR3 DNA: TGTGCCACCAGTGACCCGCTAGCGGGAGGAGTGTTTGGGTACGATGAGCAGTTCTTC

D gene: -
CDR3 length: 15
J gene: TRBJ2-2
clone size: -
V gene: TRBV2
CDR3 protein: CASSATGTNTGELFF
CDR3 DNA: TGTGCCAGCAGCGCCACCGGGACAAACACCGGGGAGCTGTTTTTT

D gene: -
CDR3 length: 16
J gene: TRBJ2-7
clone size: once
V gene: TRBV5-1
CDR3 protein: CASSLASGVTPYEQYF
CDR3 DNA: TGCGCCAGCAGCTTGGCATCCGGGGTTACGCCCTACGAGCAGTACTTC

D gene: TRBD2
CDR3 length: 14
J gene: TRBJ2-1
clone size: -
V gene: TRBV28
CDR3 protein: CASSQTSGYNEQFF
CDR3 DNA: TGTGCCAGCAGTCAGACTAGCGGCTACAATGAGCAGTTCTTC

D gene: -
CDR3 length: 14
J gene: TRBJ2-1
clone size: -
V gene: TRBV2
CDR3 protein: CASTGDTADNEQFF
CDR3 DNA: TGTGCCAGCACCGGGGACACCGCCGACAATGAGCAGTTCTTC

D gene: -
CDR3 length: 13
J gene: TRBJ1-1
clone size: -
V gene: TRBV6-6
CDR3 protein: CASSPRGEISAFF
CDR3 DNA: TGTGCCAGCAGCCCCCGGGGGGAAATATCAGCTTTCTTT

D gene: TRBD2
CDR3 length: 15
J gene: TRBJ2-1
clone size: -
V gene: TRBV5-4
CDR3 protein: CASSPSGRLHNEQFF
CDR3 DNA: TGTGCCAGCAGCCCCAGCGGGAGGCTCCACAATGAGCAGTTCTTC

D gene: TRBD2
CDR3 length: 15
J gene: TRBJ2-1
clone size: -
V gene: TRBV9
CDR3 protein: CASSPRLATYNEQFF
CDR3 DNA: TGTGCCAGCAGCCCAAGACTAGCGACGTACAATGAGCAGTTCTTC

D gene: -
CDR3 length: 14
J gene: TRBJ2-1
clone size: -
V gene: TRBV7-2
CDR3 protein: CASSETSRYNEQFF
CDR3 DNA: TGTGCCAGCAGCGAAACTTCTCGCTACAATGAGCAGTTCTTC

D gene: TRBD1
CDR3 length: 15
J gene: TRBJ1-2
clone size: -
V gene: TRBV19
CDR3 protein: CASSSGQGAGYGYTF
CDR3 DNA: TGTGCCAGTAGTTCCGGACAGGGGGCCGGCTATGGCTACACCTTC

D gene: TRBD1
CDR3 length: 14
J gene: TRBJ1-2
clone size: -
V gene: TRBV27
CDR3 protein: CASSSGTATYGYTF
CDR3 DNA: TGTGCCAGCAGTTCCGGGACAGCTACTTATGGCTACACCTTC

D gene: -
CDR3 length: 16
J gene: TRBJ1-5
clone size: few
V gene: TRBV6-6
CDR3 protein: CASRLGARGSNQPQHF
CDR3 DNA: TGTGCCAGCAGGTTGGGGGCGCGGGGGAGCAATCAGCCCCAGCATTTT

D gene: -
CDR3 length: 13
J gene: TRBJ1-1
clone size: -
V gene: TRBV5-4
CDR3 protein: CASSPDMNTEAFF
CDR3 DNA: TGTGCCAGCAGCCCGGACATGAACACTGAAGCTTTCTTT

D gene: TRBD2
CDR3 length: 14
J gene: TRBJ2-1
clone size: -
V gene: TRBV10-2
CDR3 protein: CASRPGLASSEQFF
CDR3 DNA: TGCGCCAGCAGACCGGGACTAGCTTCCTCTGAGCAGTTCTTC

D gene: -
CDR3 length: 14
J gene: TRBJ2-7
clone size: -
V gene: TRBV18
CDR3 protein: CASSPPSLAREQYF
CDR3 DNA: TGTGCCAGCTCACCACCGTCGTTGGCCCGCGAGCAGTACTTC